These 4 T cell receptor beta chains were all obtained from the same sample, sequenced in a study of glioma-infiltrating T cells. TCR alpha and beta CDR3 regions were amplified from RNA using iRepertoire nested multiplex PCR. TCRdb re-derived calls from the multiplex PCR reads in MiXCR, one entry per CDR3 protein. This sample carries approximately 15,000 distinct CDR3 sequences, roughly 64% of them seen once, and the ten largest clones take approximately 42%. Sequencing input: glioma tissue, nonneoplastic brain tissue, or PBMCs (not recorded which). The receptors here all came from a human donor with low-grade glioma or glioblastoma, undergoing nonglioma brain surgery, or in good health (not recorded which).

On this clonotype itself: Since the CDR3 does not end with the conserved phenylalanine or tryptophan, this likely comes from a read error. V usage is TRBV6-2 or TRBV6-3 and J usage is TRBJ2-1; 10 bases line up with TRBD2. CDR1 and CDR2 (germline): MNHEY, SVGEGT. Trimming removed 5 bases from V and 6 bases from J; junction bases left unmatched: 7. The CDR3 consists of 15 residues. The CDR3 sequence is CASSPLTSGLNEQFS. In DNA form, the CDR3 reads TGTGCCAGCAGTCCTCTGACTAGCGGGCTCAATGAGCAGTTCTCC.

This clonotype was picked up many times. J is TRBJ1-5 and V is TRBV19, with D hard to call. The germline V and J ends were trimmed by 1 base and 3 bases, with 7 bases remaining between them. The CDR3 runs to 14 residues. Looked up from germline, CDR1 is LNHDA and CDR2 is SQIVND (reference sequence). The CDR3 DNA follows: TGTGCCAGTAGTATAGTCCCCCTCAATCAGCCCCAGCATTTT. Translation: CASSIVPLNQPQHF.

The chain employs TRBV7-2 and TRBJ2-5; 7 bases map to TRBD1. Germline V gene data show CDR1 as SGHTA and CDR2 as FQGNSA. Germline trimming cut 6 bases from V and 1 base from J; bases unmatched to any gene: 5. This CDR3 is 14 amino acids long. The CDR3 sequence: CASSLRDSQETQYF. DNA of the CDR3: TGTGCCAGCAGTCTCCGGGACAGCCAAGAGACCCAGTACTTC.

This clonotype came up a few times. The chain joins TRBV20-1 to TRBJ1-2; TRBD1 is a possible D gene (5 bases). Germline assignment: CDR1 DFQATT and CDR2 SNEGSKA (reference sequence). Trimming pared 5 bases from V and 4 bases from J, leaving 11 bases between. This CDR3 has 12 amino acids. In nucleotides, the CDR3 is TGCAGTGCTCCCGGGACGGCCTATGGCTACACCTTC. Protein sequence: CSAPGTAYGYTF.